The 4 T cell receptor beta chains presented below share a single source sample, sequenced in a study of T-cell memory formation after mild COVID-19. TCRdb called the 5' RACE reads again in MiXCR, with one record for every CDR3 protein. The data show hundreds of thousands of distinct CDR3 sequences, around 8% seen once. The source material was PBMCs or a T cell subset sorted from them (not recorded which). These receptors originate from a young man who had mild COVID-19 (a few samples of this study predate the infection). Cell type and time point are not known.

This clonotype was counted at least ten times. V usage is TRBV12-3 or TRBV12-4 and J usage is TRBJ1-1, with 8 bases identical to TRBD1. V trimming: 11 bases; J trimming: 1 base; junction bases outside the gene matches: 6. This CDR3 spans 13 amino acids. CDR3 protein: CASGQGRNTEAFF. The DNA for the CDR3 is TGTGCCTCCGGACAGGGAAGGAACACTGAAGCTTTCTTT.

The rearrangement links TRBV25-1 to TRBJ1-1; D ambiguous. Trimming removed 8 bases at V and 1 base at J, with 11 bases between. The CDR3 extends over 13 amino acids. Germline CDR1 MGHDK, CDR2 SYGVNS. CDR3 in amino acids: CASDKGWNTEAFF. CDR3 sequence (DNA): TGTGCCAGCGATAAGGGCTGGAACACTGAAGCTTTCTTT. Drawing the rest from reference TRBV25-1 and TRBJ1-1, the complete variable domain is EADIYQTPRYLVIGTGKKITLECSQTMGHDKMYWYQQDPGMELHLIHYSYGVNSTEKGDLSSESTVSRIRTEHFPLTLESARPSHTSQYLCASDKGWNTEAFFGQGTRLTVV.

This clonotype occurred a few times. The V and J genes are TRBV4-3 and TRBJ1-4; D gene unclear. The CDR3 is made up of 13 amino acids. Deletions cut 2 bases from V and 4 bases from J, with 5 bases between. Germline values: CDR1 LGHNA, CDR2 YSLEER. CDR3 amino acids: CASSQRLNEKLFF. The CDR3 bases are TGCGCCAGCAGCCAACGACTTAATGAAAAACTGTTTTTT.

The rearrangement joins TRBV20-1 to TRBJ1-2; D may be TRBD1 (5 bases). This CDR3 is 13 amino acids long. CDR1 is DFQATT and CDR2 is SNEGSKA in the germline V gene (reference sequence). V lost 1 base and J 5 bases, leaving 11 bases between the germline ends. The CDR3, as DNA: TGCAGTGCTAGAGTAGGGGAGGAGTATGGCTACACCTTC. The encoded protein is CSARVGEEYGYTF.